Described below is a single TCR beta chain sequence and its context. The junction differs from germline at one of its ends, possibly a read error. The data derive from a study of blood T cell repertoires in COVID-19. Overall study context: Whether acute or convalescent, the COVID-19 samples came from the United States, Italy and Spain.

Germline CDR1 is LNHNV and CDR2 is YYDKDF (reference sequence). The CDR3 consists of 13 residues. As originally analysed: Nucleated cell number was recorded as an estimate derived from reference gene primer amplification. Assay used: immunoSEQ multiplex PCR; TCRdb lists only in-frame clones, some missing. The D gene and trimming were derived from the DNA, and the V and J assignments and clone size from that table. The data show about 110,000 clones, with about 90% seen just once and approximately 5% held by the top ten. The chain recombines TRBV15 with TRBJ1-1, with D unclear. The sequence was collected from a human donor in a cohort sampled during active COVID-19. The sequencing input was peripheral blood. Here the CDR3 reads CATSSTRPSPPHF. The CDR3 nucleotides are TGTGCCACCAGCAGTACCAGGCCTTCCCCACCCCACTTT.